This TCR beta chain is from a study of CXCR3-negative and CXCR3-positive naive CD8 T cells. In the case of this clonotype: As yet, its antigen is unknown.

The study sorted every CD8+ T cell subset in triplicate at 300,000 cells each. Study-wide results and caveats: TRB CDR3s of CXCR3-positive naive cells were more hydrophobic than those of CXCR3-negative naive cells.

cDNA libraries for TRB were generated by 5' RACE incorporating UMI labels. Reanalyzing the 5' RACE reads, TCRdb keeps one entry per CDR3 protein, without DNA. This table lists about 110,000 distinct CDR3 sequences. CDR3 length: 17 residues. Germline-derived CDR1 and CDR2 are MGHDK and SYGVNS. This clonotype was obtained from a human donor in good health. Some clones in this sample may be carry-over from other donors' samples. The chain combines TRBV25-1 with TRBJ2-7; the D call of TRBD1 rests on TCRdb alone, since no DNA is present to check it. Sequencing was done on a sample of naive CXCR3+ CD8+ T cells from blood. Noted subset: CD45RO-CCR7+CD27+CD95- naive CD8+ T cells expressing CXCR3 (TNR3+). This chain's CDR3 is CASSEIGGIGTVYEQYF.